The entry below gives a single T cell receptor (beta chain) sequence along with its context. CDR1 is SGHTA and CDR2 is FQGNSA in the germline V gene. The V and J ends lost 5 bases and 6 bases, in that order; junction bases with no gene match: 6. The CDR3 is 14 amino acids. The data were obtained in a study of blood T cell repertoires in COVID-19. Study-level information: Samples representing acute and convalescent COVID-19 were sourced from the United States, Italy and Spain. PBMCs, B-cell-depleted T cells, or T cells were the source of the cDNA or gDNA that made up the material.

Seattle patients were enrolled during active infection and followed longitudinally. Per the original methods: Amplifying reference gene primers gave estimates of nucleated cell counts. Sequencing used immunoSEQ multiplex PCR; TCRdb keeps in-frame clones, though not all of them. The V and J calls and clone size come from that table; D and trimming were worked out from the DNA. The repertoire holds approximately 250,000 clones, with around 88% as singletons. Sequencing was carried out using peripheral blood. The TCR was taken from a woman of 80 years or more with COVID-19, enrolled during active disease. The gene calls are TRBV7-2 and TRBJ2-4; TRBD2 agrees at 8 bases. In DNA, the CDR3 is TGTGCCAGCAGCCCTTCGGGGGGGGGAAACATTCAGTACTTC. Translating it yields CASSPSGGGNIQYF. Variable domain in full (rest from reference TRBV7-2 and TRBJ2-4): GAGVSQSPSNKVTEKGKDVELRCDPISGHTALYWYRQSLGQGLEFLIYFQGNSAPDKSGLPSDRFSAERTGGSVSTLTIQRTQQEDSAVYLCASSPSGGGNIQYFGAGTRLSVL.